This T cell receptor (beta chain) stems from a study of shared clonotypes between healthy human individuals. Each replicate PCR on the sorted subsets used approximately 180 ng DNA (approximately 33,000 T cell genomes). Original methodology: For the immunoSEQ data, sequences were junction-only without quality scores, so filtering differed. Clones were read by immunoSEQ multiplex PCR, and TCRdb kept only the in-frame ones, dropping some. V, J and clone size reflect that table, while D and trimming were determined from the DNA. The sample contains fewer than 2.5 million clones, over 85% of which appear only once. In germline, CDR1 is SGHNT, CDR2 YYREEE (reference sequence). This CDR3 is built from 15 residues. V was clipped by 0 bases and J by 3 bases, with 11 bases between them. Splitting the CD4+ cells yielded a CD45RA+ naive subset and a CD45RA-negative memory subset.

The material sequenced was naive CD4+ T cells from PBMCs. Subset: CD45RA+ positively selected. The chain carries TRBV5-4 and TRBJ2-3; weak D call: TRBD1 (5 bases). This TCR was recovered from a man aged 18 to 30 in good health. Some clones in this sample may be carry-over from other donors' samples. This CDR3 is CASSLEPQGTDTQYF. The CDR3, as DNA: TGTGCCAGCAGCTTGGAGCCCCAGGGTACAGATACGCAGTATTTT.